The 24 T cell receptor beta chains below were found in one sample sequenced in a study of shared clonotypes between healthy human individuals (TCRdb year 2020). Library generation was performed with the immunoSEQ multiplex PCR assay. In TCRdb, the immuneACCESS table is reduced to in-frame sequences with V and J assigned. These tables do not hold every clone; where another copy was compared, an unresolved V gene accounts for under half, and the others remain unexplained. This sample lists fewer than 650,000 clones; roughly 79% were detected once. Jointly, the top ten make up around 12% of the sample. The sample comprised PBMCs. These receptors were obtained from a woman aged 40 to 49 in good health. Some clones in this sample may be carry-over from other donors' samples.

The V call is TRBV19, the J call TRBJ1-1; 10 bases align to TRBD1. Trimming removed 5 bases from V and 13 bases from J; junction bases left unmatched: 10. The CDR3 totals 13 residues. In germline, CDR1 is LNHDA, CDR2 SQIVND (reference sequence). CDR3 sequence reads: CASSFDRGPLVFF. The CDR3 DNA sequence: TGTGCCAGTAGTTTCGACAGGGGGCCCTTGGTTTTCTTT. The variable domain in full, with the rest retrieved from reference TRBV19 and TRBJ1-1, is DGGITQSPKYLFRKEGQNVTLSCEQNLNHDAMYWYRQDPGQGLRLIYYSQIVNDFQKGDIAEGYSVSREKKESFPLTVTSAQKNPTAFYLCASSFDRGPLVFFGQGTRLTVV.

The rearrangement uses TRBV5-1 and TRBJ2-7; a possible D gene is TRBD1 (5 bases). Trimming removed 5 bases at V and 4 bases at J, with 10 bases between. CDR1 is SGHRS, CDR2 YFSETQ, per germline. The CDR3 contains 12 residues. CDR3 amino acids: CASRTGSYEQYF. CDR3 nucleotides: TGCGCCAGCAGAACAGGATCATACGAGCAGTACTTC.

In its sample, this clone was seen a few times. V usage is TRBV7-2 and J usage is TRBJ1-1; 7 nucleotides line up with TRBD1. The CDR3 contains 14 residues. The ends lost 2 bases at V and 5 bases at J; junction bases unmatched: 5. Germline CDR1 SGHTA, CDR2 FQGNSA. For the CDR3, the DNA is TGTGCCAGCAGCTTATCTCAGGGGGGGACTGAAGCTTTCTTT. Its protein is CASSLSQGGTEAFF.

This rearrangement joins TRBV28 to TRBJ1-2, with TRBD1 matching 7 bases. CDR1 and CDR2 (germline): MDHEN, SYDVKM. This CDR3 is built from 15 residues. V lost 2 bases to trimming and J lost 1 base; unmatched junction nucleotides: 4. CDR3 residues: CASSLRDRVNYGYTF. As DNA, the CDR3 is TGTGCCAGCAGTTTACGAGACAGGGTTAACTATGGCTACACCTTC.

This chain joins TRBV19 and TRBJ2-4; 8 nucleotides match TRBD1. Trimming cost V 4 bases and J 12 bases; bases outside gene matches: 14. The germline V gene encodes CDR1 LNHDA and CDR2 SQIVND (reference sequence). The length of the CDR3 is 15 residues. The CDR3 loop reads CASSTIQGAPVGQYF. In nucleotides, the CDR3 is TGTGCCAGTAGTACCATTCAGGGGGCGCCGGTTGGTCAGTACTTC.

This clone was seen more than once but under ten times. The rearrangement uses TRBV29-1 and TRBJ1-2, with D uncertain. CDR3 length: 12 residues. Germline V CDR1 and CDR2: SQVTM, ANQGSEA. V lost 6 bases, J lost 0 bases, and 8 bases lay in between. The CDR3 bases are TGCAGCGTCACGTTAGCTAACTATGGCTACACCTTC. The encoded protein is CSVTLANYGYTF. The complete variable domain, with remaining parts taken from reference TRBV29-1 and TRBJ1-2, reads SAVISQKPSRDICQRGTSLTIQCQVDSQVTMMFWYRQQPGQSLTLIATANQGSEATYESGFVIDKFPISRPNLTFSTLTVSNMSPEDSSIYLCSVTLANYGYTFGSGTRLTVV.

The chain has TRBV15 and TRBJ2-7, with TRBD1 identical over 7 bases. The CDR3 runs to 15 residues. The germline V gene encodes CDR1 LNHNV and CDR2 YYDKDF (reference sequence). The ends lost 0 bases at V and 4 bases at J; junction bases unmatched: 6. CDR3 coding DNA: TGTGCCACCAGCAGAGATGAGGGACAGTTATACGAGCAGTACTTC. Translated, it gives CATSRDEGQLYEQYF.

The CDR3 region has the DNA TGTGCCAGCAGCGTAGGGGGCGGGGAAAACAATGAGCAGTTCTTC. It specifies CASSVGGGENNEQFF. V usage is TRBV9 and J usage is TRBJ2-1; possible D gene TRBD2, 6 bases. Between the trimmed V and J ends, which lost 0 bases and 5 bases, there was a span of 12 bases. Germline V CDR1 and CDR2: SGDLS, YYNGEE. The CDR3 sequence is 15 residues long.

This chain uses TRBV6-5 with TRBJ1-4, with 7 bases fitting TRBD1. The CDR3 has 14 residues. The germline CDR1 and CDR2 sequences are MNHEY and SVGAGI. With V trimmed by 7 bases and J by 3 bases, 5 bases remained unmatched. CDR3 coding DNA: TGTGCCAGCAAGAAGGGGGCGGCTAATGAAAAACTGTTTTTT. Protein: CASKKGAANEKLFF.

The DNA of the CDR3 is TGTGCCAGCAGCCCGGGACTAGCGGGAGGGAATGAGCAGTTCTTC. It is translated as CASSPGLAGGNEQFF. The chain joins TRBV5-8 to TRBJ2-1; 16 nucleotides align to TRBD2. Trimming removed 4 bases from V and 7 bases from J; junction bases left unmatched: 2. The CDR3 runs 15 residues. Germline CDR1 and CDR2: SGHTS and YDEGEE.

Remarks on this clone: Sequence at one end of the junction differs from germline and may be a read error. The chain joins TRBV7-7 to TRBJ2-2, with D tentatively TRBD1 (6 bases). The CDR3 consists of 13 residues. CDR1 is SSHAT and CDR2 is FNYEAQ in the germline V gene (reference sequence). The CDR3 region has the DNA TGTGCTAGCAGCCCCCAGGGGCCCGGGGAGCTGTTTTTT. It translates to CASSPQGPGELFF.

This chain uses TRBV30 with TRBJ2-7; D ambiguous. The CDR3 runs to 10 residues. In germline, CDR1 is GTSNPN, CDR2 SVGIG (reference sequence). V lost 2 bases to trimming and J lost 8 bases, with 7 bases between them. The CDR3 coding sequence is TGTGCCTGGAGTCTTGGCAAGCAGTACTTC. Translation: CAWSLGKQYF.

J is TRBJ2-2 and V is TRBV5-4, with 7 bases that match TRBD2. There are 15 residues in the CDR3. V shed 4 bases, J shed 5 bases, and the junction held 8 bases outside the gene matches. In germline, CDR1 is SGHNT, CDR2 YYREEE (reference sequence). CDR3 nucleotides: TGTGCCAGCAGCCCTCGGAGTAGCGGGACCGGGGAGCTGTTTTTT. This sequence encodes CASSPRSSGTGELFF.

This chain links TRBV5-1 with TRBJ2-3; 9 nucleotides match TRBD2. This CDR3 is 15 amino acids long. Germline lookup yields CDR1 SGHRS and CDR2 YFSETQ. After removal of 1 base from V and 5 bases from J, the junction contained 5 bases not matched to a gene. Written as DNA, the CDR3 is TGCGCCAGCAGCTTGCCTAGCGGGATAGGAGATACGCAGTATTTT. Translating gives CASSLPSGIGDTQYF. Full variable domain (outside the CDR3, taken from reference TRBV5-1 and TRBJ2-3): KAGVTQTPRYLIKTRGQQVTLSCSPISGHRSVSWYQQTPGQGLQFLFEYFSETQRNKGNFPGRFSGRQFSNSRSEMNVSTLELGDSALYLCASSLPSGIGDTQYFGPGTRLTVL.

A remark on this clone: A junction boundary mismatches the germline segment, possibly from a read error. V and J are TRBV10-1 and TRBJ2-1; D may match TRBD1 or TRBD2 (5 bases each). In germline, CDR1 is WNHNN, CDR2 SYGVQD (reference sequence). The CDR3 runs to 14 residues. The CDR3 region is CASGESTGTLQRFF. CDR3 nucleotide sequence: TGCGCCAGCGGTGAGTCAACGGGGACCCTGCAACGGTTCTTC.

This sequence joins TRBV5-4 and TRBJ1-3, with 7 bases aligning to TRBD1. Germline CDR1 is SGHNT and CDR2 is YYREEE (reference sequence). The CDR3 has 15 residues. With 3 bases clipped from V and 2 bases from J, the junction kept 5 bases outside the gene matches. The CDR3 reads CASSSPGTAGNTIYF. The CDR3 region has the DNA TGTGCCAGCAGCTCTCCGGGGACAGCTGGAAACACCATATATTTT.

Notes on this clone: A read error may explain this, as a much larger clone is one base away. The chain recombines TRBV28 with TRBJ2-2; possibly TRBD1 for D (6 bases). V lost 4 bases to trimming and J lost 7 bases, with 16 bases between them. The CDR3 consists of 15 residues. Germline CDR1 MDHEN, CDR2 SYDVKM. The CDR3: CASSSGQLGLGELFF. For the CDR3, the DNA is TGTGCCAGCAGTTCGGGACAACTCGGACTCGGGGAGCTGTTTTTT.

This CDR3 reads CASSTGTGGRNTIYF. The CDR3 DNA reads TGTGCCAGTAGTACCGGGACAGGGGGCCGAAACACCATATATTTT. This chain links TRBV19 with TRBJ1-3; TRBD1 matches 12 bases. The CDR3 contains 15 residues. Germline V gene sequence: CDR1 LNHDA, CDR2 SQIVND (reference sequence). V was pared by 4 bases and J by 5 bases, with 3 bases of the junction left unmatched.

A few counts support this clone. Other DNA sequences in the same sample also yield this CDR3. The chain is built from TRBV11-3 and TRBJ2-1, with D hard to call. Germline CDR1 and CDR2: SGHNT and YENEEA. The V and J ends lost 1 base and 5 bases respectively, with 3 bases between them. This CDR3 has 12 residues. The CDR3: CASSLGDNEQFF. The CDR3 coding sequence is TGTGCCAGCAGCTTAGGAGACAATGAGCAGTTCTTC.

The chain employs TRBV21-1 and TRBJ2-3; the table's D call of TRBD2 was not tested on the DNA. TRBV21-1 is tagged as a pseudogene. This CDR3 spans 14 amino acids. The CDR3 loop is CASSRDSRVDTQYF. CDR3 DNA sequence: TGTGCCAGCAGCAGGGATTCGAGGGTGGATACGCAGTATTTT.

The chain carries TRBV5-1 and TRBJ2-1, with D unresolved. The CDR3 has 13 residues. Germline lookup yields CDR1 SGHRS and CDR2 YFSETQ. With 0 bases removed from V and 7 bases from J, the gap between germline ends came to 8 bases. The CDR3 here is CASSLAFTNEQFF. The CDR3 DNA is TGCGCCAGCAGCTTGGCATTTACAAATGAGCAGTTCTTC.

This chain connects TRBV6-5 to TRBJ1-1, with TRBD1 matching 11 bases. CDR1 MNHEY and CDR2 SVGAGI come from the germline V gene. V was pared by 2 bases and J by 9 bases, with 5 bases of the junction left unmatched. CDR3 size: 14 residues. As DNA, the CDR3 is TGTGCCAGCAGTTACCGGACAGGGGGCCCCCAAGCTTTCTTT. Translated: CASSYRTGGPQAFF.

The rearrangement joins TRBV7-9 to TRBJ2-5, with TRBD2 identical over 7 bases. The V gene end was trimmed by 5 bases and the J gene end by 5 bases; junction bases not matched to a gene: 5. CDR1 is SEHNR, CDR2 FQNEAQ, per germline (reference sequence). The CDR3 covers 13 residues. The CDR3 DNA follows: TGTGCCAGCAGCCCCGGGGGGACCGAGACCCAGTACTTC. It yields the protein CASSPGGTETQYF. Full variable domain (outside the CDR3, taken from reference TRBV7-9 and TRBJ2-5): DTGVSQNPRHKITKRGQNVTFRCDPISEHNRLYWYRQTLGQGPEFLTYFQNEAQLEKSRLLSDRFSAERPKGSFSTLEIQRTEQGDSAMYLCASSPGGTETQYFGPGTRLLVL.

The rearrangement links TRBV19 to TRBJ2-2; TRBD1 matches at 9 bases. V shed 8 bases and J 1 base; nucleotides not matched to a gene: 2. Germline V gene data show CDR1 as LNHDA and CDR2 as SQIVND (reference sequence). This CDR3 has 14 residues. CDR3 sequence: CASWGQGNTGELFF. For the CDR3, the DNA is TGTGCCAGTTGGGGACAGGGGAACACCGGGGAGCTGTTTTTT. Full variable domain (rest looked up from reference TRBV19 and TRBJ2-2): DGGITQSPKYLFRKEGQNVTLSCEQNLNHDAMYWYRQDPGQGLRLIYYSQIVNDFQKGDIAEGYSVSREKKESFPLTVTSAQKNPTAFYLCASWGQGNTGELFFGEGSRLTVL.